This T cell receptor beta chain originates from a study of blood T cell repertoires in COVID-19. Overall study: Both acute and convalescent COVID-19 samples were obtained from the United States, Italy and Spain. T cells, B-cell-depleted T cells, or PBMCs supplied cDNA or gDNA.

Assay: immunoSEQ multiplex PCR; the TCRdb copy retains only in-frame clones and omits some. This sample carries about 150,000 clones, 85% to 90% of them seen once, and the ten largest clones take around 16%. Germline CDR1 and CDR2: MDHEN and SYDVKM. The CDR3 has 13 residues. Trimming shortened V by 5 bases and J by 4 bases, and 9 bases separated the two germline ends. The specimen sequenced was peripheral blood. The source is a woman aged 40 to 50 with acute or convalescent COVID-19. The chain carries TRBV28 and TRBJ2-1, with TRBD1 as a possible D gene (5 bases). This chain's CDR3 is CASSVTAYNEQFF. The DNA of the CDR3 is TGTGCCAGCAGTGTGACAGCTTACAATGAGCAGTTCTTC.